This T cell receptor beta chain comes out of a study of CD8 T cells in ankylosing spondylitis (dated by TCRdb to about 2017). Regarding the study in general: To find TCR variants linked to disease, the study profiled T cell receptor beta repertoires in ankylosing spondylitis patients and healthy donors. The whole study cohort included over 85 healthy donors and 25 or so ankylosing spondylitis patients. Peripheral blood samples were taken, and synovial fluid was additionally collected from ankylosing spondylitis patients.

Comments on this clonotype: Its recognized antigen is unknown. Base-call qualities are not available, and no considerably larger clone is one nucleotide away.

Sequencing took place on an Illumina HiSeq 2500. Quantitative 5'-RACE with molecular barcodes was used to prepare TCR beta libraries. Regarding the original processing steps: A new computational method based on a probabilistic model of VDJ rearrangement was used to identify disease-linked TCR variants. The public reads were run again by TCRdb, first through fastp at Q25 and then through MiXCR, and only productive beta chains were kept. Rows are combined by CDR3 protein, so each entry shows the most common genes and DNA. The V and J calls come from TCRdb's annotation, not from the publication. A total of approximately 39,000 distinct CDR3 sequences appear in this sample, about an eighth of them only once. 25% to 40% of the sample rests with the top ten. Overall study outcomes, separate from this receptor: In peripheral blood, the disease-linked clones were found at relatively low frequencies and had a CD8+ phenotype. The disease-linked clones were reported as significantly enriched in matched synovial fluid samples from ankylosing spondylitis patients. Some TCR beta motif variants had previously been reported in synovial fluid and blood of reactive arthritis patients, which suggested common disease-initiation mechanisms. Blood from ankylosing spondylitis patients appeared to be characterized by a TCR beta motif composed of eight highly homologous amino acid variants.

Synovial fluid samples were paired with blood samples taken from the same ankylosing spondylitis patients. The sequenced material came from synovial fluid, either unsorted or a sorted T cell fraction (not recorded which). The origin of this receptor is a male donor with ankylosing spondylitis.

The base sequence is TGTGCCAGCACAGAGGGACCATCAGGCACTGAAGCTTTCTTT. The translation is CASTEGPSGTEAFF. The chain uses TRBV28 and TRBJ1-1; the D gene is possibly TRBD1, with 5 bases matching. Its CDR3 holds 14 amino acids, cysteine through phenylalanine. Of the read, only the CDR3 DNA is kept; its 42 bases are in frame from base 1. CDR1 and CDR2, looked up from the germline V gene, are MDHEN and SYDVKM. V is reduced by 7 bases and J by 4 bases, leaving a spacing of 16 bases between them.